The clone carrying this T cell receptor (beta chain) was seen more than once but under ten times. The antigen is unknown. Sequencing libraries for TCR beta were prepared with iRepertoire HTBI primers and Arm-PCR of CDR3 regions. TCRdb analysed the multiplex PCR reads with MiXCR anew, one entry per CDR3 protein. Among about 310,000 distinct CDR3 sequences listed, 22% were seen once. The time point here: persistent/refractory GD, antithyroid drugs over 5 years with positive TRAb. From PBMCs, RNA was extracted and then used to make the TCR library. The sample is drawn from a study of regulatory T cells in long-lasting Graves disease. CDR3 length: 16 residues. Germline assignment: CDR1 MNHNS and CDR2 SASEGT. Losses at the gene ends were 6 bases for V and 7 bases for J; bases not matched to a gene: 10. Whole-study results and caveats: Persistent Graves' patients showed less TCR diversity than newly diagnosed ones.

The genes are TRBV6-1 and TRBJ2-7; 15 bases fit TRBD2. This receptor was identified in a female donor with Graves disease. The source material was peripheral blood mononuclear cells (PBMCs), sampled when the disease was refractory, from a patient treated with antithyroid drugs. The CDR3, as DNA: TGTGCCAGCAGACTCGGACTAGCGGGAGGGTCTGGTGAGCAGTACTTC. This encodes CASRLGLAGGSGEQYF.